The following is a T cell receptor beta chain sequence with its context. This sample is part of a study of response to subunit inactivated influenza vaccine. The CDR3 sequence is 17 residues long. Trimming shortened V by 3 bases and J by 7 bases, and 22 bases separated the two germline ends. Germline V CDR1 and CDR2: SGDLS, YYNGEE. One entry per CDR3 protein, called by TCRdb with MiXCR from the RT-PCR reads. The sample has 150,000 to 200,000 distinct CDR3 sequences; 10% to 15% are singletons. This sample was also put to use in a study of T cells expressing NK-cell markers. From that second work: The TCR beta cDNA came from 5'RACE template switching with UMIs. From sorted CD3+CD56+NKG2C+, CD3+CD56+NKG2C- and CD3+CD56-NKG2C+ T cells came the TCR beta repertoires.

Sequencing used CD8+ T cells sorted from PBMCs, obtained approximately 13 days after vaccination. V is TRBV9 and J is TRBJ1-4, with D possibly TRBD1 on 5 matching bases. This TCR was recovered from a man in his fifties who received an inactivated influenza vaccine. In DNA, the CDR3 is TGTGCCAGCAGCGGACAGACCGGGACCCATGGTCCTGAAAAACTGTTTTTT. As protein: CASSGQTGTHGPEKLFF.